Below, 24 T cell receptor beta chains from the same sample are listed, as sequenced in a study of vaccination effects on CD4 cells after COVID-19. These receptors lack a known antigen. Viral peptide pool expansion of antigen-specific CD4+ T cells preceded sequencing in the ViraFEST assay. It was after nine to eleven days of culture that CD4+ T cells were isolated. Sequenced by immunoSEQ multiplex PCR; TCRdb stores in-frame clones only, minus some. This table has fewer than 14,000 clones, 74% appearing once. The sample consisted of CD4+ T cells from PBMCs cultured with HCoV-229E spike peptides, taken before COVID-19 vaccination. These receptors all come from a human donor who received a COVID-19 vaccine.

This rearrangement joins TRBV7-2 to TRBJ1-6, with D maybe TRBD1 (5 bases). The CDR3 has 15 residues. V was shortened by 0 bases and J by 7 bases, with 10 bases between the two germline ends. Looked up from germline, CDR1 is SGHTA and CDR2 is FQGNSA. Written as DNA, the CDR3 is TGTGCCAGCAGCTTAGCGGGACGGAGAAATTCACCCCTCCACTTT. This translates into CASSLAGRRNSPLHF.

The V and J genes are TRBV28 and TRBJ1-4; 8 bases fit TRBD1. The junction had 11 bases not matched to a gene; V was cut back by 7 bases and J by 7 bases. The CDR3 is 15 amino acids. Germline lookup yields CDR1 MDHEN and CDR2 SYDVKM. CDR3 loop: CASKFQGARSEKLFF. CDR3 DNA: TGTGCCAGCAAATTTCAGGGGGCGCGCAGTGAAAAACTGTTTTTT.

The V call is TRBV21-1, the J call TRBJ1-2. TRBV21-1 is listed as a pseudogene. This CDR3 is built from 12 residues. Here the CDR3 DNA reads TGTGCCAGCAGGGGACCTTACTATGGCTACACCTTC. The encoded protein is CASRGPYYGYTF.

This chain connects TRBV27 to TRBJ1-6, with D tentatively TRBD1 (5 bases). Trimming took 6 bases from V and 7 from J, leaving 16 bases between them. Germline V gene sequence: CDR1 MNHEY, CDR2 SMNVEV (reference sequence). CDR3 length: 15 residues. The DNA of the CDR3 is TGTGCCAGCAGCGCGGGGCCGGGGGGGAATTCACCCCTCCACTTT. This sequence encodes CASSAGPGGNSPLHF.

The chain carries TRBV7-2 and TRBJ1-4, with D possibly matching TRBD1 (6 bases). Per the germline V gene, CDR1 is SGHTA and CDR2 is FQGNSA. Trimming left V 0 bases short and J 0 bases short, with 14 bases between. The CDR3 is 18 amino acids. CDR3 sequence: CASSLAKGGPATNEKLFF. The CDR3 DNA is TGTGCCAGCAGCTTAGCAAAGGGGGGGCCAGCAACTAATGAAAAACTGTTTTTT. Variable domain in full (rest from reference TRBV7-2 and TRBJ1-4): GAGVSQSPSNKVTEKGKDVELRCDPISGHTALYWYRQSLGQGLEFLIYFQGNSAPDKSGLPSDRFSAERTGGSVSTLTIQRTQQEDSAVYLCASSLAKGGPATNEKLFFGSGTQLSVL.

The gene calls are TRBV9 and TRBJ2-5, with a tentative D call TRBD2 (6 bases). In germline, CDR1 is SGDLS, CDR2 YYNGEE. This CDR3 comprises 15 residues. V was cut by 0 bases and J by 7 bases, with 16 bases left in between. In DNA, the CDR3 is TGTGCCAGCAGCGTAGATGTACTAGCCCCAGGGACCCAGTACTTC. The encoded protein is CASSVDVLAPGTQYF.

The chain recombines TRBV3-1 (or the pseudogene TRBV3-2) with TRBJ2-7, with TRBD1 identical over 8 bases. Germline V gene data show CDR1 as LGHDT and CDR2 as YNNKEL (reference sequence). This CDR3 is built from 17 residues. V lost 1 base, J lost 2 bases, and 10 bases stayed unmatched. The CDR3 protein is CASSQAARGLVPYEQYF. DNA for the CDR3: TGTGCCAGCAGCCAAGCTGCCAGGGGGCTTGTCCCCTACGAGCAGTACTTC.

A single count supports this clone. The rearrangement uses TRBV2 and TRBJ2-2; D is unresolved. Trimming removed 6 bases from V and 2 bases from J, with 7 bases in between. The CDR3 is 13 residues long. The germline V gene encodes CDR1 SNHLY and CDR2 FYNNEI. The CDR3 nucleotides are TGTGCCAGCAGCAGGTCTAACACCGGGGAGCTGTTTTTT. Protein product: CASSRSNTGELFF.

The rearrangement uses TRBV4-1 and TRBJ2-5; TRBD2 agrees at 10 bases. This CDR3 region has 15 residues. With V trimmed by 4 bases and J by 7 bases, 9 bases remained unmatched. CDR1 is MGHRA and CDR2 is YSYEKL in the germline V gene. CDR3 sequence reads: CASSPGLAESVTQYF. Here the CDR3 DNA reads TGCGCCAGCAGCCCAGGACTAGCGGAATCGGTGACCCAGTACTTC.

The chain links TRBV15 to TRBJ2-3, with TRBD1 matching over 8 bases. Germline lookup yields CDR1 LNHNV and CDR2 YYDKDF (reference sequence). The ends lost 0 bases at V and 3 bases at J; junction bases unmatched: 11. This CDR3 comprises 18 residues. The chain's CDR3 is CATSRDRGQGKSTDTQYF. CDR3 coding DNA: TGTGCCACCAGCAGAGATCGCGGACAGGGAAAGTCTACAGATACGCAGTATTTT.

The chain has TRBV18 and TRBJ1-1; tentative D call: TRBD1 (5 bases). Germline assignment: CDR1 KGHSH and CDR2 LQKENI. Between the trimmed V and J ends, which lost 5 bases and 0 bases, there was a span of 7 bases. The CDR3 consists of 13 residues. CDR3 residues: CASSSRVNTEAFF. The CDR3 nucleotides are TGTGCCAGCTCATCCAGGGTGAACACTGAAGCTTTCTTT.

This clone occurred a few times. One junction end disagrees with the germline gene, perhaps due to a read error. The rearrangement joins TRBV7-7 to TRBJ2-1; the D call may be TRBD1 or TRBD2 (6 bases each). The germline V gene has CDR1 SSHAT and CDR2 FNYEAQ (reference sequence). This CDR3 spans 15 amino acids. The DNA of the CDR3 is TGTGCTAGCAGCCCGGGGGACGTTGTGGGGGCTGAGCAGTTCTTC. It translates to CASSPGDVVGAEQFF. The full variable domain, with the rest looked up from reference TRBV7-7 and TRBJ2-1, is GAGVSQSPRYKVTKRGQDVTLRCDPISSHATLYWYQQALGQGPEFLTYFNYEAQPDKSGLPSDRFSAERPEGSISTLTIQRTEQRDSAMYRCASSPGDVVGAEQFFGPGTRLTVL.

The V and J genes are TRBV7-9 and TRBJ2-7; 7 bases map to TRBD2. CDR1 is SEHNR, CDR2 FQNEAQ, per germline (reference sequence). The CDR3 has 13 residues. Losses at the gene ends were 1 base for V and 6 bases for J; bases not matched to a gene: 3. The CDR3: CASSLGGSGEQYF. The CDR3 DNA sequence: TGTGCCAGCAGCTTAGGCGGGAGCGGCGAGCAGTACTTC.

The V call is TRBV19, the J call TRBJ2-1; the D gene is possibly TRBD2 (5 bases). This CDR3 has 16 residues. V shed 4 bases and J shed 7 bases, with 20 bases lying between them. Per germline, CDR1 LNHDA and CDR2 SQIVND (reference sequence). CDR3 sequence: CASSNQAAGRGNEQFF. Written as DNA, the CDR3 is TGTGCCAGTAGTAACCAGGCGGCCGGACGGGGTAATGAGCAGTTCTTC.

V is TRBV5-1 and J is TRBJ1-2, with a possible D match to TRBD1 (5 bases). V dropped 4 bases and J dropped 4 bases, with 11 bases sitting between them. Germline V gene sequence: CDR1 SGHRS, CDR2 YFSETQ. The CDR3 has 13 amino acids. CDR3 coding DNA: TGCGCCAGCAGCCTGACAGCCCCCTATGGCTACACCTTC. It is translated as CASSLTAPYGYTF.

This chain links TRBV5-6 with TRBJ1-1, with D perhaps TRBD1 (5 bases). The germline V gene has CDR1 SGHDT and CDR2 YYEEEE. This CDR3 contains 13 residues. V lost 4 bases, J lost 8 bases, and 15 bases lay in between. In DNA, the CDR3 is TGTGCCAGCAGCCCGGTGAGGGGAGGGGAAGCTTTCTTT. This translates into CASSPVRGGEAFF.

This chain joins TRBV20-1 and TRBJ2-7; D remains unclear. The length of the CDR3 is 11 residues. Germline V gene sequence: CDR1 DFQATT, CDR2 SNEGSKA (reference sequence). V was cut by 0 bases and J by 5 bases, with 5 bases left in between. The CDR3 DNA reads TGCAGTGCTAGAGAGGGCCACGAGCAGTACTTC. It translates to CSAREGHEQYF.

The chain links TRBV5-8 to TRBJ1-1; D is ambiguous. The V gene lost 5 bases and the J gene lost 4 bases, with 9 bases spanning the gap. CDR1 is SGHTS, CDR2 YDEGEE, per germline. This CDR3 spans 12 amino acids. CDR3: CASRREFTEAFF. The DNA for the CDR3 is TGTGCCAGCAGACGGGAGTTCACTGAAGCTTTCTTT.

This chain links TRBV6-1 with TRBJ1-6; TRBD1 might be the D (6 bases). This CDR3 contains 16 residues. CDR1 and CDR2 from the germline V gene are MNHNS and SASEGT. Trimming stripped 4 bases from V and 5 bases from J, with 15 bases between. The CDR3 reads CASSGQDRLHNSPLHF. CDR3 coding DNA: TGTGCCAGCAGTGGACAGGACCGACTGCATAATTCACCCCTCCACTTT.

This clone was observed a few times. J is TRBJ1-5 and V is TRBV6-2 or TRBV6-3, with a possible D match to TRBD1 (5 bases). V lost 2 bases and J 7 bases, leaving 18 bases between the germline ends. The CDR3 runs to 16 residues. CDR1 and CDR2 (germline): MNHEY, SVGEGT. The CDR3 is CASSYSGGWVPQPQHF. The CDR3, as DNA: TGTGCCAGCAGTTACAGCGGGGGTTGGGTACCCCAGCCCCAGCATTTT.

This rearrangement joins TRBV25-1 to TRBJ2-5; TRBD2 matches 7 bases. J lost 6 bases, V lost 5 bases, and 15 bases had no gene match. Germline loops: CDR1 MGHDK, CDR2 SYGVNS. This CDR3 region has 16 residues. The CDR3 DNA is TGTGCCAGCAGTTCACCGGCGGGCGGGGGACTAAAGACCCAGTACTTC. Residues: CASSSPAGGGLKTQYF. The entire variable domain, with the rest obtained from reference TRBV25-1 and TRBJ2-5, is as follows: EADIYQTPRYLVIGTGKKITLECSQTMGHDKMYWYQQDPGMELHLIHYSYGVNSTEKGDLSSESTVSRIRTEHFPLTLESARPSHTSQYLCASSSPAGGGLKTQYFGPGTRLLVL.

The chain employs TRBV18 and TRBJ2-7; TRBD1 aligns across 8 bases. The CDR3 is 11 residues long. The junction had 0 bases not matched to a gene; V was cut back by 5 bases and J by 6 bases. Germline CDR1 is KGHSH and CDR2 is LQKENI. DNA of the CDR3: TGTGCCAGCTCAGACAGGGGCGAGCAGTACTTC. It is translated as CASSDRGEQYF.

The genes are TRBV28 and TRBJ1-1; D is possibly TRBD1 (5 bases). CDR1 MDHEN and CDR2 SYDVKM come from the germline V gene. Trimming removed 3 bases from V and 7 bases from J, with 12 bases in between. This CDR3 has 13 amino acids. CDR3 loop: CASSLGRSFEAFF. The CDR3, as DNA: TGTGCCAGCAGTTTGGGACGGAGCTTTGAAGCTTTCTTT.

The chain joins TRBV5-4 to TRBJ2-1; possibly TRBD1 for D (6 bases). This CDR3 contains 13 residues. Between the trimmed V and J ends, which lost 4 bases and 5 bases, there was a span of 10 bases. CDR1 and CDR2 (germline): SGHNT, YYREEE (reference sequence). The CDR3 loop reads CASSPTGNNEQFF. CDR3 DNA sequence: TGTGCCAGCAGCCCTACAGGGAACAATGAGCAGTTCTTC.